The sequence of this T cell receptor beta chain was determined in a study of T cell responses to AZD1222 COVID-19 vaccine. This clone was counted a single time. Assay: immunoSEQ multiplex PCR; the TCRdb copy retains only in-frame clones and omits some. The data hold tens of thousands of clones, with 80% to 95% observed a single time. This CDR3 is 15 amino acids long. V shed 0 bases and J shed 4 bases, with 10 bases lying between them. Germline CDR1 and CDR2: KGHSH and LQKENI. This TCR derives from an adult who received the AZD1222 COVID-19 vaccine. This rearrangement joins TRBV18 to TRBJ1-5, with no clear D. The sample consisted of peripheral blood, taken 28 days after the second AZD1222 dose. Here the CDR3 DNA reads TGTGCCAGCTCACCACCGAAGGCGGAAAATCAGCCCCAGCATTTT. Residues: CASSPPKAENQPQHF.